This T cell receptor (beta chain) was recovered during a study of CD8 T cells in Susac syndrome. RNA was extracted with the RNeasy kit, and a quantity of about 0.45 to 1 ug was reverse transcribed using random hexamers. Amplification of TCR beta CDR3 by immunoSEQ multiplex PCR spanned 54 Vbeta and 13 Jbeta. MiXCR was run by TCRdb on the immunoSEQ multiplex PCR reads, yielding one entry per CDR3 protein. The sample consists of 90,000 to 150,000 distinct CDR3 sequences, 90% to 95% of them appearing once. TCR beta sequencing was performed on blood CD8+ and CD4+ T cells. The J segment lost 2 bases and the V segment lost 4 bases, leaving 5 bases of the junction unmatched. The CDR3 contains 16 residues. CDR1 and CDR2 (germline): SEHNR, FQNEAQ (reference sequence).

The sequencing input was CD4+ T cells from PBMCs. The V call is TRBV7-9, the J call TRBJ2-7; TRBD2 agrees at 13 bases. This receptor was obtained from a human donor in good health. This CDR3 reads CASSSTSGRKTYEQYF. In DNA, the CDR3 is TGTGCCAGCAGCTCGACTAGCGGGAGGAAGACCTACGAGCAGTACTTC.